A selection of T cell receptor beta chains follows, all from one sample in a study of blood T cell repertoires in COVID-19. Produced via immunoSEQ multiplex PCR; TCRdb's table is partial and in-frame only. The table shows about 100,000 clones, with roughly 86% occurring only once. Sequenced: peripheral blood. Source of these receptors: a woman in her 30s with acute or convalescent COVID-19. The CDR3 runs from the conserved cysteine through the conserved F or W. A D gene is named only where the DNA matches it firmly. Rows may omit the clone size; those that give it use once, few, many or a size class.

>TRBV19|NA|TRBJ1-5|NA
TGTGCCAGTAGTAAGGAGCATAGCAATCAGCCCCAGCATTTT
CASSKEHSNQPQHF
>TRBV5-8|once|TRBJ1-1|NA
TGTGCCAGCAGCTCACTTAGGGCAGGGGCTAGCACTGAAGCTTTCTTT
CASSSLRAGASTEAFF
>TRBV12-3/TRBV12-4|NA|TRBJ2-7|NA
TGTGCCAGCAGCCCGACTAGTACCGAGCAGTACTTC
CASSPTSTEQYF
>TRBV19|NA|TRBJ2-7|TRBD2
TGTGCCAGTAGTCGGGGGGCCTACGAGCAGTACTTC
CASSRGAYEQYF
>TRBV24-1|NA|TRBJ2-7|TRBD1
TGTGCCACCAGTGACGTCCGGGACAGGGGGTCCGAGCAGTACTTC
CATSDVRDRGSEQYF
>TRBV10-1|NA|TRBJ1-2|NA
TGCGCCAGCAGTGATACGGACTATGGCTACACCTTC
CASSDTDYGYTF
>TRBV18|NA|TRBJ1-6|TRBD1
TGTGCCAGCTCACCACGCCGGGACAGGGGCTCACCCCTCCACTTT
CASSPRRDRGSPLHF
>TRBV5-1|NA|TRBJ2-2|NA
TGCGCCAGCAGCTTTACCGCAGTCGCGAACACCGGGGAGCTGTTTTTT
CASSFTAVANTGELFF
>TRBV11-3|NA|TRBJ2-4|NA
TGTGCCAGCAGTCAGTACGGGGCCACAGGGTCCTCAAACATTCAGTACTTC
CASSQYGATGSSNIQYF
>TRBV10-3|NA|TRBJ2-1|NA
TGTGCCATCAGTGGGGGGACACCGTACAATGAGCAGTTCTTC
CAISGGTPYNEQFF
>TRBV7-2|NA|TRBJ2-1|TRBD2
TGTGCCAGCAGCTTCCGGACTAGCGGGTACAATGAGCAGTTCTTC
CASSFRTSGYNEQFF
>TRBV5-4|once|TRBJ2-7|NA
TGTGCCAGCAGTTTACAGGGTAAACTAGAAGAGCAGTACTTC
CASSLQGKLEEQYF
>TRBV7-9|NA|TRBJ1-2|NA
TGTGCCAGCAGCCCTCGAGGACAGCCAGCTAACTATGGCTACACCTTC
CASSPRGQPANYGYTF
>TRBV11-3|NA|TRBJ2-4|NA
TGTGCCAGCAGCCCTAACAGGGGGGGAAACATTCAGTACTTC
CASSPNRGGNIQYF
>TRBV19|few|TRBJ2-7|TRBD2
TGTGCCAGTAGTCCAGCGGGACTCTCCTCCTACGAGCAGTACTTC
CASSPAGLSSYEQYF
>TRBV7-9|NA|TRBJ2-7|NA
TGTGCCAGCAGCTTTTCTCCGGGGGGCCAAACTAACGAGCAGTACTTC
CASSFSPGGQTNEQYF
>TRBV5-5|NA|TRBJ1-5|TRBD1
TGTGCCAGCAACCGGGACAGTAGCAATCAGCCCCAGCATTTT
CASNRDSSNQPQHF
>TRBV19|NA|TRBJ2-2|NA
TGTGCCAGTAGTATTCGGCTCCTAGGGAACACCGGGGAGCTGTTTTTT
CASSIRLLGNTGELFF
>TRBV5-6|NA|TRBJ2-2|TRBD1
TGTGCCAGCAGCTTGACAGGGGGCCTCACCGGGGAGCTGTTTTTT
CASSLTGGLTGELFF
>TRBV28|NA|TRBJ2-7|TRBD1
TGTGCCAGCAACCCCGACAGGGCCCTGAACTACGAGCAGTACTTC
CASNPDRALNYEQYF
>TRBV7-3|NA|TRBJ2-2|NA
TGTGCCAGCAGCTTAGCGGACACCGGGGAGCTGTTTTTT
CASSLADTGELFF
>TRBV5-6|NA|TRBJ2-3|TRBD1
TGTGCCAGCAGCCCCGGGACAGCCCGTCTCACAGATACGCAGTATTTT
CASSPGTARLTDTQYF
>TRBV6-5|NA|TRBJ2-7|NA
TGTGCCAGCACTTCAGGGCATTCTTACGAGCAGTACTTC
CASTSGHSYEQYF
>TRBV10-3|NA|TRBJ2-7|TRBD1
TGTGCCATCAGTGAACCGGGACAGGGGTTGAACGAGCAGTACTTC
CAISEPGQGLNEQYF
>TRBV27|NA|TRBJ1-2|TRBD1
TGTGCCAGCAGCCGTATTACGGGACAGGGGTTGCCTGGCTACACCTTC
CASSRITGQGLPGYTF
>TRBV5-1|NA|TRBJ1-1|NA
TGCGCCAGCAGCTTATCATGGAGGAACACTGAAGCTTTCTTT
CASSLSWRNTEAFF
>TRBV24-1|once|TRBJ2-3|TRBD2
TGTGCCACCAGTGATTTAGTGACTAGCGGGGCCGACACAGATACGCAGTATTTT
CATSDLVTSGADTDTQYF
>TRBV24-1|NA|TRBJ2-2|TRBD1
TGTGCCACCAGTGCCCCCTCCCCACAGGGGGCCGGGGAGCTGTTTTTT
CATSAPSPQGAGELFF
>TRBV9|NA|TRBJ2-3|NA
TGTGCCAGCAGCCCCAGCCCTAGCGTTTACACAGATACGCAGTATTTT
CASSPSPSVYTDTQYF
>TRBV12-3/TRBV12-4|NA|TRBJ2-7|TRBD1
TGTGCCAGCAGTCCAACGACAGGGTTCGAGCAGTACTTC
CASSPTTGFEQYF
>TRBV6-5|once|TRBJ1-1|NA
TGTGCCAGCAAGATCCGAGGGCTAGACACTGAAGCTTTCTTT
CASKIRGLDTEAFF
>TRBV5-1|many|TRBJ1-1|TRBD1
TGCGCCAGCAGCCCCAACCCCGGACAGGGGAGCACTGAAGCTTTCTTT
CASSPNPGQGSTEAFF
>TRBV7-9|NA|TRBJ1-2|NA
TGTGCCAGCAGCCCACCGACGGACAGAATCTATGGCTACACCTTC
CASSPPTDRIYGYTF
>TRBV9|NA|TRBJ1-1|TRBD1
TGTGCCAGCAGCAAAGGGGGGCAGGGGGACACTGAAGCTTTCTTT
CASSKGGQGDTEAFF
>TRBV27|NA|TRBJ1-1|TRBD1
TGTGCCAGCAGTCCCCGCCCGGACAGGGAAGCTTTCTTT
CASSPRPDREAFF
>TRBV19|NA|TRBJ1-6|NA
TGTGCCAGGGGGACTCGTAGCGATTCACCCCTCCACTTT
CARGTRSDSPLHF
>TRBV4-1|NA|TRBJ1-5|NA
TGCGCCAGCAGCCAAGGCGGGGATAGCAATCAGCCCCAGCATTTT
CASSQGGDSNQPQHF
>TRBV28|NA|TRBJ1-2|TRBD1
TGTGCCAGCAGGGAGACAGGGGGTAACTATGGCTACACCTTC
CASRETGGNYGYTF
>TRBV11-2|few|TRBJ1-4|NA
TGTGCCAGCAGCCGAAACCGAGGGATCAAGTCGGGGGAAAAACTGTTTTTT
CASSRNRGIKSGEKLFF
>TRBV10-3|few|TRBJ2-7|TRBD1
TGTGCCATCAAGGGGACAGGGAGCAACGAGCAGTACTTC
CAIKGTGSNEQYF